This entry features one T cell receptor beta chain sequence. Its antigen is not identified. Blood sampling took place at baseline, cycle 4 day 1, and cycle 7 day 1. These data are taken from a study of OX40 agonist ivuxolimab in advanced cancers. Study as a whole: Dose-escalation patients' cancers were hepatocellular carcinoma, melanoma, renal cell or head and neck cancer.

The CDR3 has 15 residues. Deletions cut 4 bases from V and 1 base from J, with 14 bases between. Germline V gene lookup returns CDR1 SGHRS and CDR2 YFSETQ. Sequencing was performed with immunoSEQ multiplex PCR; in TCRdb, only in-frame clones are kept and a portion is missing. Among approximately 100,000 clones listed, 75% to 95% were seen once. Study results and limitations: The antigens recognized by the expanded peripheral T cells, that is their antigen specificity, were not determined.

The receptor comes from an adult with an advanced solid tumor such as melanoma, head and neck, liver or kidney cancer. The chain combines TRBV5-1 with TRBJ1-1; D perhaps matches TRBD1 (6 bases). Sequences were derived from CD4+ or CD8+ T cells sorted from blood, sampled in a trial of the OX40 agonist ivuxolimab. In DNA, the CDR3 is TGCGCCAGCAGCCTACTCCCGGGACAGAACACTGAAGCTTTCTTT. This encodes CASSLLPGQNTEAFF. Filled out from reference TRBV5-1 and TRBJ1-1, the complete variable domain reads KAGVTQTPRYLIKTRGQQVTLSCSPISGHRSVSWYQQTPGQGLQFLFEYFSETQRNKGNFPGRFSGRQFSNSRSEMNVSTLELGDSALYLCASSLLPGQNTEAFFGQGTRLTVV.